This TCR beta chain emerged from a study of tumor-infiltrating lymphocytes in primary liver carcinoma. Study summary: Measuring about 4 to 10 cm across, the tumors were staged as T1-T3 N0M0.

V lost 5 bases to trimming and J lost 4 bases; unmatched junction nucleotides: 16. Germline values: CDR1 SGHTA, CDR2 FQGTGA. The CDR3 covers 18 residues. RNA isolated from unsorted whole blood supplied the blood RNA, with germline DNA also extracted. No treatment had been given to the patients, who were chronically infected with HBV. A constant-region primer primed TCR beta cDNA synthesis from about 0.55 ug of total RNA. Three nested multiplex PCR rounds of slightly modified ARM-PCR generated TCR beta libraries. Primers for the first two PCR rounds were TRBV1-TRBV30 forward primers and a C-beta reverse primer (around 11 cycles per round). TCRdb ran MiXCR on the multiplex PCR reads and lists one entry per CDR3 protein. The sample shows fewer than 350,000 distinct CDR3 sequences, about 60% of them seen only once.

The chain joins TRBV7-3 to TRBJ2-2, with 7 bases that match TRBD1. The source of this sequence is a man aged 40-49 years with primary liver carcinoma and hepatitis B virus infection. The sequenced sample was peripheral blood. The CDR3 DNA sequence: TGTGCCAGCAGCCACAAGGGGGCCACGCTCAGCGGCACCGGGGAGCTGTTTTTT. Translating gives CASSHKGATLSGTGELFF.